One sample yielded the 10 T cell receptor beta chains listed below, sequenced in a study of blood T cell repertoires in COVID-19. Sequencing was performed with immunoSEQ multiplex PCR; in TCRdb, only in-frame clones are kept and a portion is missing. The repertoire holds 200,000 to 250,000 clones, with 75% to 90% as singletons. Sequenced: PBMCs or T cells enriched from blood (not recorded which). These receptors originate from a woman aged 25 to 45 with acute COVID-19.

This chain uses TRBV4-2 with TRBJ2-1; 7 nucleotides match TRBD2. Germline CDR1 and CDR2: LGHNA and YNFKEQ. The CDR3 extends over 16 amino acids. Unmatched junction bases numbered 10, after V lost 1 base and J lost 7 bases. CDR3 DNA sequence: TGTGCCAGCAGCCAAGGAGAGGCGGGGGATTGGAATGAGCAGTTCTTC. Amino acids: CASSQGEAGDWNEQFF.

The genes are TRBV19 and TRBJ2-6, with TRBD1 identical over 11 bases. The CDR3 spans 16 residues. Losses at the gene ends were 6 bases for V and 0 bases for J; bases not matched to a gene: 1. Germline-derived CDR1 and CDR2 are LNHDA and SQIVND (reference sequence). CDR3 DNA: TGTGCCAGTAGGGGGACAGGGGGCTCTGGGGCCAACGTCCTGACTTTC. Its protein is CASRGTGGSGANVLTF.

The rearrangement uses TRBV28 and TRBJ1-4; D might be TRBD1 (6 bases). The CDR3 spans 16 residues. The V gene's germline CDR1 is MDHEN and CDR2 SYDVKM. Trimming removed 2 bases at V and 4 bases at J, with 14 bases between. CDR3 sequence: CASSLTGFVGNEKLFF. Here the CDR3 DNA reads TGTGCCAGCAGTTTAACAGGGTTTGTCGGTAATGAAAAACTGTTTTTT.

This chain joins TRBV6-5 and TRBJ2-4; 9 bases map to TRBD1. Germline CDR1 and CDR2: MNHEY and SVGAGI. Germline trimming cut 2 bases from V and 8 bases from J; bases unmatched to any gene: 7. This CDR3 is 15 amino acids long. The CDR3 sequence: CASSYRGQGIDIQYF. The CDR3 region has the DNA TGTGCCAGCAGTTACCGGGGACAGGGAATTGACATTCAGTACTTC.

This clone is a singleton in its sample. This sequence joins TRBV5-4 and TRBJ1-2; 9 nucleotides align to TRBD1. Trimming took 2 bases from V and 7 from J; bases not matched to a gene: 9. Germline loops: CDR1 SGHNT, CDR2 YYREEE (reference sequence). CDR3 length: 15 residues. The CDR3 coding sequence is TGTGCCAGCAGCTTTCGGGACAGGGATTCGTCTGGCTACACCTTC. It encodes CASSFRDRDSSGYTF.

The rearrangement uses TRBV2 and TRBJ2-1; 9 bases agree with TRBD2. In germline, CDR1 is SNHLY, CDR2 FYNNEI. V was clipped by 5 bases and J by 4 bases; unmatched bases: 9. This CDR3 contains 16 residues. The CDR3 region is CASSLAGPAGYNEQFF. The CDR3 nucleotides are TGTGCCAGCAGTCTAGCGGGGCCGGCGGGATACAATGAGCAGTTCTTC. Looking up the rest from reference TRBV2 and TRBJ2-1 gives the full variable domain: EPEVTQTPSHQVTQMGQEVILRCVPISNHLYFYWYRQILGQKVEFLVSFYNNEISEKSEIFDDQFSVERPDGSNFTLKIRSTKLEDSAMYFCASSLAGPAGYNEQFFGPGTRLTVL.

The V call is TRBV7-8, the J call TRBJ2-1; D is unresolved. There are 15 residues in the CDR3. Trimming left V 3 bases short and J 3 bases short, with 12 bases between. Germline V gene lookup returns CDR1 SGHVS and CDR2 FQNEAQ. DNA for the CDR3: TGTGCCAGCAGCTTTACCTTGAGCGACTACAATGAGCAGTTCTTC. Translating gives CASSFTLSDYNEQFF.

This chain uses TRBV6-1 with TRBJ2-7; 11 bases match TRBD1. This CDR3 has 12 amino acids. J lost 6 bases, V lost 7 bases, and 2 bases had no gene match. CDR1 is MNHNS, CDR2 SASEGT, per germline. The CDR3 DNA is TGTGCCAGCAACGGACAGGGGGCCGAGCAGTACTTC. Encoded protein: CASNGQGAEQYF.

This chain connects TRBV5-1 to TRBJ2-1, with 10 bases matching TRBD1. There are 12 residues in the CDR3. V lost 4 bases to trimming and J lost 12 bases; unmatched junction nucleotides: 4. The germline V gene has CDR1 SGHRS and CDR2 YFSETQ. CDR3 loop: CASSRQGALQFF. The CDR3 nucleotides read TGCGCCAGCAGCCGACAGGGGGCCTTGCAGTTCTTC. Based on the CDR3 plus reference TRBV5-1 and TRBJ2-1, the full variable domain is KAGVTQTPRYLIKTRGQQVTLSCSPISGHRSVSWYQQTPGQGLQFLFEYFSETQRNKGNFPGRFSGRQFSNSRSEMNVSTLELGDSALYLCASSRQGALQFFGPGTRLTVL.

J is TRBJ2-2 and V is TRBV19; D remains unclear. Germline loops: CDR1 LNHDA, CDR2 SQIVND (reference sequence). This CDR3 has 14 residues. V lost 3 bases to trimming and J lost 1 base, with 6 bases between them. Written as DNA, the CDR3 is TGTGCCAGTAGTATCGGTCAGAACACCGGGGAGCTGTTTTTT. Translating it yields CASSIGQNTGELFF.